These 18 T cell receptor beta chains were all obtained from the same sample, sequenced in a study of T-cell memory formation after mild COVID-19. One entry per CDR3 protein results from TCRdb running MiXCR on the 5' RACE reads. The table has 190,000 or so distinct CDR3 sequences, roughly a fifth seen once. The specimen was PBMCs or a T cell subset sorted from them (not recorded which). All receptors come from an adult woman who had mild COVID-19 (a few samples of this study predate the infection). Cell type and time point are not known.

This clonotype was found a few times. This sequence joins TRBV12-3 or TRBV12-4 and TRBJ1-1; D perhaps matches TRBD1 (5 bases). Trimming removed 3 bases from V and 8 bases from J, with 13 bases in between. The CDR3 is made up of 13 amino acids. The CDR3 sequence: CASSFGTALEAFF. Here the CDR3 DNA reads TGTGCCAGCAGTTTTGGGACGGCCCTGGAAGCTTTCTTT.

This clonotype occurred many times. V usage is TRBV20-1 and J usage is TRBJ2-1, with a possible D match to TRBD2 (6 bases). With 3 bases removed from V and 4 bases from J, the gap between germline ends came to 13 bases. Germline values: CDR1 DFQATT, CDR2 SNEGSKA (reference sequence). The CDR3 length is 14 residues. CDR3 sequence reads: CSARTGSLYNEQFF. CDR3 in DNA: TGCAGTGCTAGGACCGGGAGCCTTTACAATGAGCAGTTCTTC.

The rearrangement joins TRBV15 to TRBJ2-7; D gene ambiguous. Trimming pared 4 bases from V and 4 bases from J, leaving 17 bases between. Germline CDR1 is LNHNV and CDR2 is YYDKDF (reference sequence). CDR3 length: 15 residues. CDR3 sequence: CATSIGVSLVYEQYF. CDR3 DNA: TGTGCCACCAGCATCGGAGTTTCTTTAGTTTACGAGCAGTACTTC.

This clonotype was found a few times. This chain joins TRBV29-1 and TRBJ1-1; D is uncertain. This CDR3 has 12 amino acids. The ends were cut back, 3 bases at V and 0 bases at J, with 5 bases in the middle. From germline, CDR1 is SQVTM and CDR2 ANQGSEA. The CDR3 DNA is TGCAGCGTTGACGGCATGAACACTGAAGCTTTCTTT. The encoded protein is CSVDGMNTEAFF.

This clonotype appeared a few times. The V call is TRBV5-1, the J call TRBJ2-7; maybe TRBD1 (6 bases). The CDR3 totals 12 residues. V was clipped by 7 bases and J by 3 bases, with 11 bases between them. Per germline, CDR1 SGHRS and CDR2 YFSETQ. The DNA for the CDR3 is TGCGCCAGCCGGGACACTAACTACGAGCAGTACTTC. Translation: CASRDTNYEQYF. Complete variable domain (other parts from reference TRBV5-1 and TRBJ2-7): KAGVTQTPRYLIKTRGQQVTLSCSPISGHRSVSWYQQTPGQGLQFLFEYFSETQRNKGNFPGRFSGRQFSNSRSEMNVSTLELGDSALYLCASRDTNYEQYFGPGTRLTVT.

The chain recombines TRBV20-1 with TRBJ1-1; tentative D call: TRBD1 (5 bases). In germline, CDR1 is DFQATT, CDR2 SNEGSKA (reference sequence). The CDR3 runs 13 residues. V was shortened by 1 base and J by 3 bases, with 9 bases between the two germline ends. The CDR3: CSARGGTDTEAFF. The CDR3 DNA follows: TGCAGTGCTAGAGGAGGGACGGACACTGAAGCTTTCTTT.

The chain combines TRBV15 with TRBJ2-7; tentatively, D is TRBD1 (6 bases). Germline V gives CDR1 LNHNV, CDR2 YYDKDF (reference sequence). V was clipped by 1 base and J by 5 bases, with 6 bases between them. This CDR3 comprises 12 residues. For the CDR3, the DNA is TGTGCCACCAGCAGAGGGGACAACGAGCAGTACTTC. As protein: CATSRGDNEQYF.

The chain combines TRBV24-1 with TRBJ2-3, with 11 bases fitting TRBD2. There are 14 residues in the CDR3. Trimming cost V 8 bases and J 0 bases; bases outside gene matches: 0. The germline gives CDR1 KGHDR, CDR2 SFDVKD. The CDR3 coding sequence is TGTGCCACCACTAGCGGGAGGAGCACAGATACGCAGTATTTT. Protein sequence: CATTSGRSTDTQYF.

This clonotype has only a few counts. The chain has TRBV7-2 and TRBJ2-3; D is tentatively TRBD1 or TRBD2 (5 bases each). CDR3 length equals 15 residues. Germline V lookup: CDR1 SGHTA, CDR2 FQGNSA. Trimming removed 5 bases from V and 0 bases from J, with 12 bases in between. The CDR3 DNA follows: TGTGCCAGCAGCCCACTTTGGGGGAGCACAGATACGCAGTATTTT. Translated: CASSPLWGSTDTQYF. Looking up the rest from reference TRBV7-2 and TRBJ2-3 gives the full variable domain: GAGVSQSPSNKVTEKGKDVELRCDPISGHTALYWYRQSLGQGLEFLIYFQGNSAPDKSGLPSDRFSAERTGGSVSTLTIQRTQQEDSAVYLCASSPLWGSTDTQYFGPGTRLTVL.

This clonotype was counted between two and nine times. The J gene is TRBJ2-7, the V gene TRBV9; TRBD1 matches at 8 bases. The V gene's germline CDR1 is SGDLS and CDR2 YYNGEE. The CDR3 runs 14 residues. J gave up 7 bases and V 0 bases, and 6 bases lay outside the gene matches. CDR3 region: CASSVGDRGWEQYF. Written as DNA, the CDR3 is TGTGCCAGCAGCGTAGGAGACAGGGGATGGGAGCAGTACTTC.

The chain carries TRBV7-9 and TRBJ2-1, with 14 positions matching TRBD2. With V trimmed by 6 bases and J by 0 bases, 10 bases remained unmatched. The germline V gene has CDR1 SEHNR and CDR2 FQNEAQ (reference sequence). The CDR3 is 19 residues long. The CDR3 here is CASSPSGTSGSRSYNEQFF. CDR3 DNA: TGTGCCAGCAGTCCCTCAGGGACTAGCGGGAGTCGCTCCTACAATGAGCAGTTCTTC.

This CDR3 is CASSVGLAGENEQFF. CDR3 bases: TGTGCCAGCAGCGTAGGGCTAGCGGGAGAGAATGAGCAGTTCTTC. J is TRBJ2-1 and V is TRBV9; 10 nucleotides line up with TRBD2. The ends lost 0 bases at V and 7 bases at J; junction bases unmatched: 4. The CDR3 totals 15 residues. In germline, CDR1 is SGDLS, CDR2 YYNGEE.

This chain uses TRBV11-2 with TRBJ1-2; 7 nucleotides align to TRBD1. This CDR3 has 12 amino acids. With 5 bases clipped from V and 5 bases from J, the junction kept 2 bases outside the gene matches. The germline V gene encodes CDR1 SGHAT and CDR2 FQNNGV. The CDR3 sequence is CASSQGVYGYTF. DNA for the CDR3: TGTGCCAGCAGCCAGGGGGTGTATGGCTACACCTTC. Variable domain in full (rest from reference TRBV11-2 and TRBJ1-2): EAGVAQSPRYKIIEKRQSVAFWCNPISGHATLYWYQQILGQGPKLLIQFQNNGVVDDSQLPKDRFSAERLKGVDSTLKIQPAKLEDSAVYLCASSQGVYGYTFGSGTRLTVV.

This clonotype was seen more than once but under ten times. This chain uses TRBV7-2 with TRBJ2-7; D call uncertain. This CDR3 has 14 amino acids. In germline, CDR1 is SGHTA, CDR2 FQGNSA. V shed 1 base and J shed 6 bases, with 13 bases lying between them. Here the CDR3 DNA reads TGTGCCAGCAGCTTAGTAGGGCCCGGCGGCGAGCAGTACTTC. Its translation: CASSLVGPGGEQYF.

This rearrangement joins TRBV6-5 to TRBJ1-1, with D possibly matching TRBD1 (5 bases). Trimming took 8 bases from V and 2 from J, leaving 30 bases between them. CDR1 MNHEY and CDR2 SVGAGI come from the germline V gene. The CDR3 loop spans 19 amino acids. The CDR3 loop is CASGRKRQLGIKGNTEAFF. The CDR3 coding sequence is TGTGCCAGCGGTAGGAAAAGACAGCTGGGGATTAAGGGAAACACTGAAGCTTTCTTT.

V usage is TRBV6-2 or TRBV6-3 and J usage is TRBJ2-1; TRBD2 aligns across 15 bases. The CDR3 has 18 residues. Germline CDR1 is MNHEY and CDR2 is SVGEGT. V trimming: 0 bases; J trimming: 8 bases; junction bases outside the gene matches: 8. The CDR3 nucleotides are TGTGCCAGCAGTTACTCCCCCCGGGGACTAGCGGGAGGTCATGAGCAGTTCTTC. This gives the protein CASSYSPRGLAGGHEQFF.

This clonotype has only a few counts. CDR3 protein: CSATGQGGLNTEAFF. The CDR3, as DNA: TGCAGCGCGACGGGACAGGGAGGCTTAAACACTGAAGCTTTCTTT. The rearrangement uses TRBV29-1 and TRBJ1-1; 9 bases align to TRBD1. In germline, CDR1 is SQVTM, CDR2 ANQGSEA. V lost 7 bases to trimming and J lost 2 bases; unmatched junction nucleotides: 11. The CDR3 sequence is 15 residues long.

The chain uses TRBV5-1 and TRBJ2-5; 11 positions agree with TRBD1. V gave up 3 bases and J gave up 4 bases; unmatched junction bases: 5. The CDR3 has 15 residues. Germline assignment: CDR1 SGHRS and CDR2 YFSETQ. The CDR3 DNA sequence: TGCGCCAGCAGCTCCGGACAGGGGGCTCTAGAGACCCAGTACTTC. Encoded protein: CASSSGQGALETQYF.